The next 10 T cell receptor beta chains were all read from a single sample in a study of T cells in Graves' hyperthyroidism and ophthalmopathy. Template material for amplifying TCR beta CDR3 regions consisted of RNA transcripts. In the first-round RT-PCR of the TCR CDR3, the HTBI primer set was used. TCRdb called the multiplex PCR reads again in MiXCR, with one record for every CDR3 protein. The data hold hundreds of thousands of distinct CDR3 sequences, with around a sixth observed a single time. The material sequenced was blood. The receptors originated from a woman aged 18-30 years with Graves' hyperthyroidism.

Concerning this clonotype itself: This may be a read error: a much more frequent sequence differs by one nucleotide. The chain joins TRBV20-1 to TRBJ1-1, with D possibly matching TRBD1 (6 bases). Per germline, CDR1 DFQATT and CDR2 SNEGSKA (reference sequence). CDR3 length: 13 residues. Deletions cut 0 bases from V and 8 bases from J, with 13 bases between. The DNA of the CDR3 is TGCAGTGCTAGAGATCTAACAGGGTTGGAAGCTTTCTTT. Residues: CSARDLTGLEAFF.

CDR3 DNA sequence: TGTGCCAGCAGCTTAGGGACAGGGGACCTAATAGTCCCTCCTGGAAACACCATATATTTT. Amino acid sequence: CASSLGTGDLIVPPGNTIYF. V is TRBV7-8 and J is TRBJ1-3, with 9 positions matching TRBD1. The V gene's germline CDR1 is SGHVS and CDR2 FQNEAQ. Losses at the gene ends were 1 base for V and 2 bases for J; bases not matched to a gene: 15. CDR3 length: 20 residues.

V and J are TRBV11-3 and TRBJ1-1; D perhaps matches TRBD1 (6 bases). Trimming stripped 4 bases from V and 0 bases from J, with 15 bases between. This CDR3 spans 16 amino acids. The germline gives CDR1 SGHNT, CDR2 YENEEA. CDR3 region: CASSSLQGIMNTEAFF. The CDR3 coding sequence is TGTGCCAGCAGCTCCCTCCAGGGGATCATGAACACTGAAGCTTTCTTT.

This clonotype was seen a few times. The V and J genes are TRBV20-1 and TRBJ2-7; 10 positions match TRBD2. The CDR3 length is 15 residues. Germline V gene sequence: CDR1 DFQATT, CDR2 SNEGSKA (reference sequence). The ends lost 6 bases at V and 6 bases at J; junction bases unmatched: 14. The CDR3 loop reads CSAVGLLAGEGEQYF. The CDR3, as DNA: TGCAGTGCGGTGGGTTTGCTAGCGGGAGAAGGCGAGCAGTACTTC.

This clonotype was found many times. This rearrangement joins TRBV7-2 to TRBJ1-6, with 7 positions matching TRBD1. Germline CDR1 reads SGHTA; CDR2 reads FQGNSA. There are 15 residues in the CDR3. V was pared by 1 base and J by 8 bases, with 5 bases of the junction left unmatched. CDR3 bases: TGTGCCAGCAGCTTAGAAGGCAGGGGGGATTCACCCCTCCACTTT. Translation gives CASSLEGRGDSPLHF.

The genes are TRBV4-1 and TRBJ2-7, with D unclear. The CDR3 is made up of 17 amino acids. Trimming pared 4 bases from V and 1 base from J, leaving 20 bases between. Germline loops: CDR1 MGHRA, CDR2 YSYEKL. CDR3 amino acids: CASSPKLGGISSYEQYF. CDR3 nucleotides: TGCGCCAGCAGCCCAAAGTTGGGCGGCATCTCTTCCTACGAGCAGTACTTC.

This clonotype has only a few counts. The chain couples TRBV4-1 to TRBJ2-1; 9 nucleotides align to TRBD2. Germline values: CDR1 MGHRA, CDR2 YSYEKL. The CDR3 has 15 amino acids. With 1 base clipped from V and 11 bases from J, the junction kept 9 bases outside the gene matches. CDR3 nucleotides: TGCGCCAGCAGCCAAGTATTCGTAGGGACTAGCAAGCAGTTCTTC. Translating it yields CASSQVFVGTSKQFF.

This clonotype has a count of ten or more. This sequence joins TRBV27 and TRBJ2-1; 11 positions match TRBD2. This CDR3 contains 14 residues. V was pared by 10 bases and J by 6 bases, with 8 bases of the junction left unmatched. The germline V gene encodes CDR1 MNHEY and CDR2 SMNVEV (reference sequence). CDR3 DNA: TGTGCCACCATCCTAGCGGGAGGCGTCAATGAGCAGTTCTTC. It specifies CATILAGGVNEQFF.

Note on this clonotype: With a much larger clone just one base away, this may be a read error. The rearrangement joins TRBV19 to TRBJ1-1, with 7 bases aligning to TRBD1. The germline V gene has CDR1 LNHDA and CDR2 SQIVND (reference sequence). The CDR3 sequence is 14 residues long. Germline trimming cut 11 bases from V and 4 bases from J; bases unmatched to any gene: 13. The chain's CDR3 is CAGINRGWVTEAFF. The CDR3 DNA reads TGTGCCGGTATTAACAGGGGTTGGGTCACTGAAGCTTTCTTT.

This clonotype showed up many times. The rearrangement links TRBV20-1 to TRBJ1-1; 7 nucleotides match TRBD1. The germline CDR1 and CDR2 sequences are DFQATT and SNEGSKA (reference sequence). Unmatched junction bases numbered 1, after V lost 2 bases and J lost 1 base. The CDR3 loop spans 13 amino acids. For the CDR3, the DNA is TGCAGTGCTAGAAGACAGGGGAACACTGAAGCTTTCTTT. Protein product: CSARRQGNTEAFF.